This TCR beta chain was sequenced in a study of blood T cell repertoires in COVID-19. Overall study: Samples representing acute and convalescent COVID-19 were sourced from the United States, Italy and Spain.

Measured with immunoSEQ multiplex PCR; TCRdb has only the in-frame clones, and not every one. This table has around 25,000 clones, about 90% appearing once. Sequencing was done on a sample of peripheral blood. This sequence originates from a human donor in a cohort sampled during active COVID-19.

The CDR3 DNA sequence: TGCGCCAGCGTAGAGCCGGGGGAGCAGTTCTTC. This sequence encodes CASVEPGEQFF. V gene TRBV10-1 combines with J gene TRBJ2-1; TRBD2 might be the D (5 bases). The CDR3 is 11 residues long. V shed 8 bases and J shed 10 bases, with 12 bases lying between them. Germline CDR1 is WNHNN and CDR2 is SYGVQD (reference sequence).